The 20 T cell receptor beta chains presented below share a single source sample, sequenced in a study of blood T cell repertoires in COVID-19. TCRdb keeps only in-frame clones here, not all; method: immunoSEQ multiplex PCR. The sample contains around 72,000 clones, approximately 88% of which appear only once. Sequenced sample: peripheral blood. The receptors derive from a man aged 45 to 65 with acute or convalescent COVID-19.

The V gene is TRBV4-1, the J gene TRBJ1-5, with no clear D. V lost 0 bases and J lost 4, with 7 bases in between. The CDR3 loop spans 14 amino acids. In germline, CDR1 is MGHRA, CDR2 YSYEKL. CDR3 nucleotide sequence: TGCGCCAGCAGCCAAGAGAGGTTAAATCAGCCCCAGCATTTT. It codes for CASSQERLNQPQHF.

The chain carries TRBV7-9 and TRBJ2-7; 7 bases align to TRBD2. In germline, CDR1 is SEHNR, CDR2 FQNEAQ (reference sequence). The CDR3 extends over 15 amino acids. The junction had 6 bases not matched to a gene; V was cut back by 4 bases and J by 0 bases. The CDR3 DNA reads TGTGCCAGCAGCTCAACTAGCGACAGCTCCTACGAGCAGTACTTC. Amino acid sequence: CASSSTSDSSYEQYF.

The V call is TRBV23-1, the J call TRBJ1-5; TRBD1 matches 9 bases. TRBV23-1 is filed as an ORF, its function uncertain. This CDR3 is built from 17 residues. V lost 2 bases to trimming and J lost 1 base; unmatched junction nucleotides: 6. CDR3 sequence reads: CASSQPGTGLSNQPQHF. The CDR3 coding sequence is TGCGCCAGCAGTCAACCGGGGACAGGGTTAAGCAATCAGCCCCAGCATTTT.

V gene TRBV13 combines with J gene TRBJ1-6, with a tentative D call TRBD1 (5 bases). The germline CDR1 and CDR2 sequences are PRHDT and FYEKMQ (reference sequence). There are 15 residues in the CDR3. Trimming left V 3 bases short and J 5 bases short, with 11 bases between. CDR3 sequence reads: CASSFRGKDNSPLHF. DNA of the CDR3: TGTGCCAGCAGCTTTAGGGGCAAAGATAATTCACCCCTCCACTTT.

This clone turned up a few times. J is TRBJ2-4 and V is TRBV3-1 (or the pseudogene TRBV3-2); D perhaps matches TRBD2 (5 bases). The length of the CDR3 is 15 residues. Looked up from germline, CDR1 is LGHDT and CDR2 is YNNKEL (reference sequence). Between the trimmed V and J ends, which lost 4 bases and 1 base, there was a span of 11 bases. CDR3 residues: CASSLDGEAKNIQYF. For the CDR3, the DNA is TGTGCCAGCAGCCTAGACGGGGAGGCCAAAAACATTCAGTACTTC.

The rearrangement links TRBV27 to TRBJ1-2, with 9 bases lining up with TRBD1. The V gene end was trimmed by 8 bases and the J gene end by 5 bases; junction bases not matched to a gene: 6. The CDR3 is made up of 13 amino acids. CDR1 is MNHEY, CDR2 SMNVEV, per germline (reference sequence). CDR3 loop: CASADRGRYGYTF. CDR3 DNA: TGTGCCAGCGCGGACAGGGGTCGGTATGGCTACACCTTC.

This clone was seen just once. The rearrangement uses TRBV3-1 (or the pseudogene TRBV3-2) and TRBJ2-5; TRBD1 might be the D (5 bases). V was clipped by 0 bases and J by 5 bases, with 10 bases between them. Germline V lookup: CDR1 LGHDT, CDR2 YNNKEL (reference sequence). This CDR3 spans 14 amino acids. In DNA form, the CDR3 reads TGTGCCAGCAGCCAAGATGGGGCATGGGAGACCCAGTACTTC. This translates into CASSQDGAWETQYF.

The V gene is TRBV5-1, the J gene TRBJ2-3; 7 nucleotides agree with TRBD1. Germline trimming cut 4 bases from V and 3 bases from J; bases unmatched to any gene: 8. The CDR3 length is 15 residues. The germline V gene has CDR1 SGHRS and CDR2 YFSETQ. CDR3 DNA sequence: TGCGCCAGCAGCCGCCGACAGGGTGTAACAGATACGCAGTATTTT. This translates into CASSRRQGVTDTQYF.

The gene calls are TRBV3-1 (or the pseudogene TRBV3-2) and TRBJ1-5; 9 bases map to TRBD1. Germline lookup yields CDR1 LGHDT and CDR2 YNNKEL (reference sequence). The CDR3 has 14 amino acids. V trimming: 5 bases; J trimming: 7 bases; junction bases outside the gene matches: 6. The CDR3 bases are TGTGCCAGCAGCAACGGACAGGGGACACAGCCCCAGCATTTT. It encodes CASSNGQGTQPQHF.

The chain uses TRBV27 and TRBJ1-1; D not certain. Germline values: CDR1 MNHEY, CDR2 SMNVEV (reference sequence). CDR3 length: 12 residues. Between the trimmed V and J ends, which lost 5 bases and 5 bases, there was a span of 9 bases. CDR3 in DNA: TGTGCCAGCAGTACCCCGGGTACTGAAGCTTTCTTT. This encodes CASSTPGTEAFF.

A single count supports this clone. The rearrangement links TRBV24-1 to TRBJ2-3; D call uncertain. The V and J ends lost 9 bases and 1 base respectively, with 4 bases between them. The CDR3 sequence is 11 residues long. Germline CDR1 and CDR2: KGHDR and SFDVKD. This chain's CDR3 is CATGGTDTQYF. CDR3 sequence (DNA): TGTGCCACCGGAGGCACAGATACGCAGTATTTT.

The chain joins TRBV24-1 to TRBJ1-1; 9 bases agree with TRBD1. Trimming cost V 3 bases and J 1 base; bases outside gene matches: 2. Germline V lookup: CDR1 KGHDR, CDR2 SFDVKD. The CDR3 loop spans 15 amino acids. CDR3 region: CATSDPQGANTEAFF. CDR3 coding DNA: TGTGCCACCAGTGATCCACAGGGGGCGAACACTGAAGCTTTCTTT.

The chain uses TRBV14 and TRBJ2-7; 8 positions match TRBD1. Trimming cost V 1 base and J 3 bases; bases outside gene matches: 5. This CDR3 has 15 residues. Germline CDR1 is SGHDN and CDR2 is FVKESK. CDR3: CASSQVSGQGYEQYF. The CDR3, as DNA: TGTGCCAGCAGCCAAGTCAGTGGACAGGGCTACGAGCAGTACTTC.

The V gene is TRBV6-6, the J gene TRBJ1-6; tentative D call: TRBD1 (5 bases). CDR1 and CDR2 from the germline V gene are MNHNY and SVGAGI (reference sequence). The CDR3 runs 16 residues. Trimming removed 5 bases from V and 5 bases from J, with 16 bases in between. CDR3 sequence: CASSPRGGLNNSPLHF. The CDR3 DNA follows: TGTGCCAGCAGTCCCCGCGGGGGTCTGAATAATTCACCCCTCCACTTT.

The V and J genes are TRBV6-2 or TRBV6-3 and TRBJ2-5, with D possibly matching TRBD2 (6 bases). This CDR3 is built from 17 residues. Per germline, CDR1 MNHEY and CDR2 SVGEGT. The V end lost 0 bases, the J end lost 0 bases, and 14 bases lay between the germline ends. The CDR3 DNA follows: TGTGCCAGCAGTTACTCCGCTGGGGGGAACTACCAAGAGACCCAGTACTTC. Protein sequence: CASSYSAGGNYQETQYF.

The CDR3 is CASSPLRSNEKLFF. Written as DNA, the CDR3 is TGCGCCAGCAGCCCGCTTCGGTCGAATGAAAAACTGTTTTTT. The chain employs TRBV5-1 and TRBJ1-4; the D is unclear. V lost 4 bases to trimming and J lost 5 bases, with 12 bases between them. Germline V gives CDR1 SGHRS, CDR2 YFSETQ. CDR3 length: 14 residues.

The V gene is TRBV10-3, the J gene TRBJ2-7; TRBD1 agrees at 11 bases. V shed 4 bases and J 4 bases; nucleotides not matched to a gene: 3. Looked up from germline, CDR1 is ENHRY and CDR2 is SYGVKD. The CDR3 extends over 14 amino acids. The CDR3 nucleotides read TGTGCCATCAGTGGGGACAGGGGGTTGTACGAGCAGTACTTC. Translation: CAISGDRGLYEQYF.

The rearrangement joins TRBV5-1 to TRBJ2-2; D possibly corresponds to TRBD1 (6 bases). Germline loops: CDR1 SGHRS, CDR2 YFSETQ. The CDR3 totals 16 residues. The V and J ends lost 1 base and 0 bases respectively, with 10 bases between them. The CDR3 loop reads CASSLTGYTNTGELFF. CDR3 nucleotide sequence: TGCGCCAGCAGCTTGACAGGGTATACGAACACCGGGGAGCTGTTTTTT.

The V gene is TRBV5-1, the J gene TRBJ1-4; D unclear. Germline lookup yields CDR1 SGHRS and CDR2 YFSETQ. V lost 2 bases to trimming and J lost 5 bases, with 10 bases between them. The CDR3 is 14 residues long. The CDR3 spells CASSFGLENEKLFF. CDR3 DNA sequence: TGCGCCAGCAGCTTCGGTCTGGAGAATGAAAAACTGTTTTTT.

This chain's CDR3 is CASTRGRQKVHTQYF. CDR3 sequence (DNA): TGTGCCAGCACCAGGGGTCGCCAGAAGGTGCATACGCAGTATTTT. V is TRBV11-2 and J is TRBJ2-3; TRBD1 is a possible D gene (6 bases). There are 15 residues in the CDR3. Germline CDR1 and CDR2: SGHAT and FQNNGV. V was shortened by 7 bases and J by 7 bases, with 21 bases between the two germline ends.